What follows are 8 T cell receptor beta chains derived from one specimen sequenced in a study of blood T cell repertoires in COVID-19. Sequencing was performed with immunoSEQ multiplex PCR; in TCRdb, only in-frame clones are kept and a portion is missing. The sample contains 250,000 to 400,000 clones, around 90% of which appear only once. The sequencing sample was made of PBMCs or T cells enriched from blood (not recorded which). Every receptor here comes from a man aged 55 to 70 who had recovered from COVID-19.

With respect to this clone: The sample has other DNA sequences that encode this CDR3 too. The chain uses TRBV7-2 and TRBJ1-5; D might be TRBD1 (6 bases). Trimming shortened V by 4 bases and J by 6 bases, and 10 bases separated the two germline ends. The CDR3 spans 13 residues. Germline V lookup: CDR1 SGHTA, CDR2 FQGNSA. CDR3 sequence reads: CASSSQGTQPQHF. In DNA form, the CDR3 reads TGTGCCAGCAGCTCTCAGGGGACTCAGCCCCAGCATTTT.

The chain joins TRBV19 to TRBJ2-1, with 7 positions matching TRBD2. V was clipped by 8 bases and J by 9 bases; unmatched bases: 16. Per germline, CDR1 LNHDA and CDR2 SQIVND (reference sequence). The length of the CDR3 is 15 residues. Here the CDR3 reads CASRGPSGPVAEQFF. Written as DNA, the CDR3 is TGTGCCAGTCGGGGCCCTAGCGGTCCCGTGGCTGAGCAGTTCTTC. Based on the CDR3 plus reference TRBV19 and TRBJ2-1, the full variable domain is DGGITQSPKYLFRKEGQNVTLSCEQNLNHDAMYWYRQDPGQGLRLIYYSQIVNDFQKGDIAEGYSVSREKKESFPLTVTSAQKNPTAFYLCASRGPSGPVAEQFFGPGTRLTVL.

The chain recombines TRBV5-4 with TRBJ2-7; 8 nucleotides align to TRBD2. In germline, CDR1 is SGHNT, CDR2 YYREEE (reference sequence). The CDR3 sequence is 13 residues long. The V segment lost 6 bases and the J segment 6 bases; nucleotides outside the gene matches: 8. CDR3 coding DNA: TGTGCCAGCACCCCGGGGGGGCAAGGCGAGCAGTACTTC. This gives the protein CASTPGGQGEQYF. Drawing the rest from reference TRBV5-4 and TRBJ2-7, the complete variable domain is ETGVTQSPTHLIKTRGQQVTLRCSSQSGHNTVSWYQQALGQGPQFIFQYYREEENGRGNFPPRFSGLQFPNYSSELNVNALELDDSALYLCASTPGGQGEQYFGPGTRLTVT.

The V gene is TRBV6-5, the J gene TRBJ2-7; the match to TRBD1 covers 9 bases. This CDR3 has 15 amino acids. With V trimmed by 6 bases and J by 1 base, 7 bases remained unmatched. Germline-derived CDR1 and CDR2 are MNHEY and SVGAGI. As DNA, the CDR3 is TGTGCCAGCAGCCCCGGGACAGGGTTGTCCTACGAGCAGTACTTC. This sequence encodes CASSPGTGLSYEQYF.

This chain links TRBV29-1 with TRBJ2-5; 8 nucleotides align to TRBD1. This CDR3 is 14 amino acids long. V lost 4 bases to trimming and J lost 3 bases; unmatched junction nucleotides: 7. Germline V gives CDR1 SQVTM, CDR2 ANQGSEA. CDR3: CSVGSSGQEETQYF. In nucleotides, the CDR3 is TGCAGCGTTGGTAGTTCGGGACAGGAAGAGACCCAGTACTTC.

This clone has just one count. The J gene is TRBJ2-3, the V gene TRBV4-2; TRBD2 agrees at 10 bases. CDR3 length: 16 amino acids. From germline, CDR1 is LGHNA and CDR2 YNFKEQ. Trimming took 5 bases from V and 5 from J; bases not matched to a gene: 10. In DNA form, the CDR3 reads TGTGCCAGCAGCAAAAGCTTCCTAGCGGGAGAAGATACGCAGTATTTT. Encoded protein: CASSKSFLAGEDTQYF.

This chain links TRBV3-1 (or the pseudogene TRBV3-2) with TRBJ2-1; 9 bases are shared with TRBD2. Trimming cost V 0 bases and J 6 bases; bases outside gene matches: 6. There are 16 residues in the CDR3. CDR1 and CDR2 (germline): LGHDT, YNNKEL (reference sequence). In nucleotides, the CDR3 is TGTGCCAGCAGCCAAGAAAGGCTAGCGGGGCCCAATGAGCAGTTCTTC. It encodes CASSQERLAGPNEQFF.

The CDR3 protein is CASSGAREQNEKLFF. The CDR3 DNA follows: TGTGCCAGCAGCGGGGCGAGAGAACAGAATGAAAAACTGTTTTTT. This chain links TRBV9 with TRBJ1-4; D remains unclear. The CDR3 runs 15 residues. Germline V gene data show CDR1 as SGDLS and CDR2 as YYNGEE. Trimming removed 3 bases from V and 5 bases from J, with 14 bases in between.